This T cell receptor (beta chain) originates from a study of Ad26.COV2.S vaccination and SARS-CoV-2 variants. Study background: This donor came from the COV1001 trial of Ad26.COV2.S. The authors gave Ad26.COV2.S intramuscularly, either once or twice 56 days apart. Study-wide points: Possibly, TCR breadth and depth analyses underestimated total T cell responses.

Sample treatment: about 20 received Ad26.COV2.S at low or high dose, single or two shots; 5 received placebo; per-sample allocation not given. Sample collection was performed on day 63 after the first vaccine or placebo injection. Whoever gave the sample was an adult aged 18-55 years in Boston. As for this clone: Its antigen is still unknown.

Generated by immunoSEQ multiplex PCR, the TCRdb table keeps only in-frame clones and is missing some. The table shows around 300,000 clones, with 86% occurring only once. Trimming removed 1 base at V and 4 bases at J, with 22 bases between. This CDR3 is 18 amino acids long. Germline V gene lookup returns CDR1 MGHRA and CDR2 YSYEKL. The sequencing here drew on peripheral blood, taken in a trial of Ad26.COV2.S vaccine versus placebo. The rearrangement uses TRBV4-1 and TRBJ2-5; TRBD2 is a possible D gene (10 bases). The sequence was obtained from a person between 18 and 60 years old who received the Ad26.COV2.S COVID-19 vaccine or a placebo. The CDR3 DNA follows: TGCGCCAGCAGCCAAGGAACGAGCGGGGGGGGACAGGGAGAGACCCAGTACTTC. It specifies CASSQGTSGGGQGETQYF.